One sample yielded the 31 T cell receptor beta chains listed below, sequenced in a study of blood T cell repertoires in COVID-19. Profiling relied on immunoSEQ multiplex PCR, and the TCRdb table lists in-frame clones only, not all of them. This repertoire shows fewer than 600,000 clones, approximately 92% found once; its top ten account for 0.8% to 0.9%. Input material: peripheral blood. These receptors were obtained from a man younger than 35 with COVID-19, enrolled during active disease.

The J gene is TRBJ2-1, the V gene TRBV6-6; TRBD2 is a possible D gene (6 bases). V shed 5 bases and J shed 8 bases, with 10 bases lying between them. CDR1 and CDR2 from the germline V gene are MNHNY and SVGAGI (reference sequence). This CDR3 comprises 12 residues. Written as DNA, the CDR3 is TGTGCCAGCAGTGCCGGGAGCGATGAGCAGTTCTTC. Protein sequence: CASSAGSDEQFF.

This clone was picked up many times. The chain joins TRBV6-1 to TRBJ2-3; a weak D match, TRBD1 (5 bases). The germline CDR1 and CDR2 sequences are MNHNS and SASEGT. Between the trimmed V and J ends, which lost 2 bases and 2 bases, there was a span of 17 bases. There are 17 residues in the CDR3. In DNA, the CDR3 is TGTGCCAGCAGTGAACTAAAGGGGCGTACATTCACAGATACGCAGTATTTT. It codes for CASSELKGRTFTDTQYF.

The chain combines TRBV5-1 with TRBJ2-5, with 11 positions matching TRBD2. CDR3 length equals 15 residues. Unmatched junction bases numbered 6, after V lost 7 bases and J lost 1 base. Germline V CDR1 and CDR2: SGHRS, YFSETQ. CDR3 in amino acids: CASATSGRPQETQYF. The CDR3 DNA sequence: TGCGCCAGCGCTACTAGCGGGAGACCCCAAGAGACCCAGTACTTC. The whole variable domain, remainder taken from reference TRBV5-1 and TRBJ2-5, is KAGVTQTPRYLIKTRGQQVTLSCSPISGHRSVSWYQQTPGQGLQFLFEYFSETQRNKGNFPGRFSGRQFSNSRSEMNVSTLELGDSALYLCASATSGRPQETQYFGPGTRLLVL.

The chain has TRBV4-1 and TRBJ2-7, with TRBD1 identical over 8 bases. Germline trimming cut 0 bases from V and 6 bases from J; bases unmatched to any gene: 4. Germline CDR1 reads MGHRA; CDR2 reads YSYEKL. This CDR3 region has 14 residues. The CDR3 coding sequence is TGCGCCAGCAGCCAAGATGCAGGGGGCATCGAGCAGTACTTC. It yields the protein CASSQDAGGIEQYF.

The V gene is TRBV19, the J gene TRBJ1-2; 11 bases agree with TRBD1. The CDR3 is 13 residues long. Germline loops: CDR1 LNHDA, CDR2 SQIVND (reference sequence). The V segment lost 10 bases and the J segment 8 bases; nucleotides outside the gene matches: 9. CDR3 DNA sequence: TGTGCCACCCAAGGACAGGGGGCAGGGGGCTACACCTTC. Translation: CATQGQGAGGYTF.

The chain links TRBV10-2 to TRBJ2-1; 13 nucleotides line up with TRBD2. The CDR3 runs 15 residues. V lost 6 bases and J lost 3; bases outside the gene matches: 2. CDR1 WSHSY and CDR2 SAAADI come from the germline V gene. The CDR3 region has the DNA TGCGCCAGCAGGGGGACTAGCGGGGACTACAATGAGCAGTTCTTC. Translation: CASRGTSGDYNEQFF.

The J gene is TRBJ1-2, the V gene TRBV29-1; perhaps TRBD1 as D (5 bases). V lost 7 bases, J lost 8 bases, and 14 bases lay in between. In germline, CDR1 is SQVTM, CDR2 ANQGSEA. The CDR3 runs 11 residues. The CDR3, as DNA: TGCAGCGCGGCCTGGGGGAGGGGCTACACCTTC. The encoded protein is CSAAWGRGYTF.

The rearrangement joins TRBV7-9 to TRBJ2-7, with 13 positions matching TRBD2. After removal of 5 bases from V and 0 bases from J, the junction contained 4 bases not matched to a gene. The CDR3 contains 16 residues. Germline values: CDR1 SEHNR, CDR2 FQNEAQ (reference sequence). CDR3 sequence (DNA): TGTGCCAGCAGCCTCAGGACTAGCGGGAGCTCCTACGAGCAGTACTTC. Protein sequence: CASSLRTSGSSYEQYF.

The V call is TRBV21-1, the J call TRBJ2-7; TRBD2 is taken as the D call from the table, unchecked against the DNA. TRBV21-1 is marked as a pseudogene. The CDR3 is made up of 15 amino acids. The CDR3: CASSPRLAGVYEQYF. As DNA, the CDR3 is TGTGCCAGCAGCCCACGACTAGCGGGAGTCTACGAGCAGTACTTC.

Regarding this clone: An end of the junction differs from the germline gene, which may be a read error. The genes are TRBV7-9 and TRBJ1-1, with TRBD1 as a possible D gene (5 bases). The CDR3 is made up of 14 amino acids. Germline V gene lookup returns CDR1 SEHNR and CDR2 FQNEAQ (reference sequence). The CDR3, as DNA: TGTGCCAGCAGCCCCAGGGTGGTGAACTCTGAAGCTTTCTTT. It translates to CASSPRVVNSEAFF.

The chain carries TRBV7-9 and TRBJ1-6; D remains ambiguous. CDR1 and CDR2 from the germline V gene are SEHNR and FQNEAQ (reference sequence). The CDR3 covers 15 residues. The germline V and J ends were trimmed by 1 base and 7 bases, with 11 bases remaining between them. The CDR3 spells CASSLGEGFNSPLHF. In DNA form, the CDR3 reads TGTGCCAGCAGCTTAGGAGAGGGTTTCAATTCACCCCTCCACTTT.

The chain links TRBV11-2 to TRBJ2-2, with 7 bases aligning to TRBD2. With 5 bases clipped from V and 1 base from J, the junction kept 7 bases outside the gene matches. The germline gives CDR1 SGHAT, CDR2 FQNNGV. CDR3 size: 16 residues. DNA for the CDR3: TGTGCCAGCAGCCCCCCTCGCGGGGGGAACACCGGGGAGCTGTTTTTT. Translating gives CASSPPRGGNTGELFF.

J is TRBJ2-5 and V is TRBV3-1 (or the pseudogene TRBV3-2), with TRBD2 identical over 8 bases. CDR1 LGHDT and CDR2 YNNKEL come from the germline V gene (reference sequence). The CDR3 runs to 16 residues. Trimming took 2 bases from V and 1 from J; bases not matched to a gene: 6. Here the CDR3 reads CASSQLPSGLQETQYF. The CDR3 DNA reads TGTGCCAGCAGCCAACTGCCTAGCGGGCTCCAAGAGACCCAGTACTTC.

This clone occurred a few times. The chain couples TRBV19 to TRBJ1-2; D gene ambiguous. The CDR3 has 13 amino acids. Deletions cut 1 base from V and 7 bases from J, with 10 bases between. CDR1 is LNHDA, CDR2 SQIVND, per germline (reference sequence). CDR3 protein: CASSIVPGFGYTF. The DNA of the CDR3 is TGTGCCAGTAGTATAGTTCCCGGGTTTGGCTACACCTTC.

The chain combines TRBV3-1 (or the pseudogene TRBV3-2) with TRBJ2-7; no clear D gene. V was cut by 4 bases and J by 0 bases, with 10 bases left in between. Germline V gives CDR1 LGHDT, CDR2 YNNKEL (reference sequence). This CDR3 is 14 amino acids long. This CDR3 reads CASSPRRSSYEQYF. Written as DNA, the CDR3 is TGTGCCAGCAGCCCGAGGCGGAGCTCCTACGAGCAGTACTTC.

The CDR3 is CASSPPWPTANTGELFF. The CDR3 DNA follows: TGTGCCAGCTCACCACCTTGGCCGACAGCGAACACCGGGGAGCTGTTTTTT. The genes are TRBV18 and TRBJ2-2, with TRBD1 as a possible D gene (5 bases). This CDR3 comprises 17 residues. CDR1 and CDR2 (germline): KGHSH, LQKENI. Trimming removed 0 bases from V and 0 bases from J, with 11 bases in between.

V gene TRBV14 combines with J gene TRBJ2-3; 10 nucleotides agree with TRBD2. The CDR3 consists of 14 residues. Looked up from germline, CDR1 is SGHDN and CDR2 is FVKESK. V lost 5 bases, J lost 11 bases, and 10 bases stayed unmatched. The CDR3 nucleotides read TGTGCCAGCAGCGTACTGCTAGCGGGAGTGAAGCAGTATTTT. This sequence encodes CASSVLLAGVKQYF.

The genes are TRBV6-5 and TRBJ2-7; D ambiguous. Per germline, CDR1 MNHEY and CDR2 SVGAGI. Trimming pared 6 bases from V and 3 bases from J, leaving 18 bases between. CDR3 length equals 15 residues. The CDR3 is CASSPGLRKGYEQYF. The CDR3 DNA follows: TGTGCCAGCAGCCCCGGTTTGCGGAAAGGCTACGAGCAGTACTTC.

The rearrangement uses TRBV12-2 and TRBJ2-7; the DNA was not compared with TRBD1, the D call given in the table. TRBV12-2 is a pseudogene. The CDR3 spans 12 residues. This chain's CDR3 is CASRRQGSEQYF. CDR3 bases: TGTGCAAGTCGCAGACAGGGGAGCGAGCAGTACTTC.

The V and J genes are TRBV30 and TRBJ1-1, with 9 bases identical to TRBD1. J lost 0 bases, V lost 8 bases, and 7 bases had no gene match. Germline loops: CDR1 GTSNPN, CDR2 SVGIG (reference sequence). The CDR3 totals 14 residues. The DNA of the CDR3 is TGTGCCGGCCGGACAGGGGCCATGAACACTGAAGCTTTCTTT. This codes for CAGRTGAMNTEAFF.

The gene calls are TRBV6-5 and TRBJ2-7; weak D call: TRBD1 (5 bases). This CDR3 is 16 amino acids long. From germline, CDR1 is MNHEY and CDR2 SVGAGI. V was pared by 0 bases and J by 0 bases, with 12 bases between. CDR3 loop: CASSYSHRPSSYEQYF. DNA of the CDR3: TGTGCCAGCAGTTACTCACACAGGCCAAGCTCCTACGAGCAGTACTTC.

V gene TRBV24-1 combines with J gene TRBJ2-7; TRBD2 agrees at 7 bases. The CDR3 extends over 15 amino acids. Per the germline V gene, CDR1 is KGHDR and CDR2 is SFDVKD. The V gene end was trimmed by 4 bases and the J gene end by 1 base; junction bases not matched to a gene: 6. DNA of the CDR3: TGTGCCACCAGTGACGCCGCGGGGGAATCCTACGAGCAGTACTTC. This sequence encodes CATSDAAGESYEQYF.

In the case of this clone: The junction and the germline gene differ at one end; a read error may be behind it. The V and J genes are TRBV14 and TRBJ2-5; 9 positions agree with TRBD1. Germline V gene sequence: CDR1 SGHDN, CDR2 FVKESK. The CDR3 runs 12 residues. CDR3 residues: CASSQNNRGLDF. The CDR3 bases are TGTGCCAGCAGCCAGAACAACAGGGGGCTAGACTTC.

The rearrangement links TRBV9 to TRBJ2-7; 10 bases fit TRBD1. Germline CDR1 is SGDLS and CDR2 is YYNGEE. The CDR3 runs 15 residues. Trimming removed 2 bases from V and 5 bases from J; junction bases left unmatched: 7. The CDR3 loop reads CASSVGTGVADEQYF. Written as DNA, the CDR3 is TGTGCCAGCAGCGTCGGGACAGGGGTTGCGGACGAGCAGTACTTC.

The rearrangement links TRBV5-6 to TRBJ2-1, with D tentatively TRBD2 (6 bases). Germline V gene lookup returns CDR1 SGHDT and CDR2 YYEEEE. Trimming removed 3 bases at V and 7 bases at J, with 14 bases between. This CDR3 contains 14 residues. This chain's CDR3 is CASSSGLVRNEQFF. In nucleotides, the CDR3 is TGTGCCAGCAGCTCGGGACTTGTGAGGAATGAGCAGTTCTTC.

This rearrangement joins TRBV25-1 to TRBJ2-5, with 8 bases identical to TRBD1. CDR3 length equals 15 residues. Losses at the gene ends were 2 bases for V and 5 bases for J; bases not matched to a gene: 7. CDR1 and CDR2 from the germline V gene are MGHDK and SYGVNS. The CDR3 DNA sequence: TGTGCCAGCAGTGAAGGGCAGGGGGCTGGTGAGACCCAGTACTTC. Amino acid sequence: CASSEGQGAGETQYF.

The rearrangement joins TRBV7-2 to TRBJ1-3; D gene unclear. The V gene's germline CDR1 is SGHTA and CDR2 FQGNSA. This CDR3 has 15 amino acids. V was cut by 5 bases and J by 4 bases, with 15 bases left in between. In DNA form, the CDR3 reads TGTGCCAGCAGCCCCCGGGGAGGATCCGGAAACACCATATATTTT. Its translation is CASSPRGGSGNTIYF.

The chain has TRBV7-9 and TRBJ2-3; 13 positions agree with TRBD2. CDR3 length equals 18 residues. Losses at the gene ends were 3 bases for V and 6 bases for J; bases not matched to a gene: 12. Germline V lookup: CDR1 SEHNR, CDR2 FQNEAQ (reference sequence). CDR3 loop: CASSFILAGGRRADTQYF. CDR3 DNA: TGTGCCAGCAGCTTCATACTAGCGGGAGGGAGGAGGGCGGATACGCAGTATTTT.

This chain uses TRBV14 with TRBJ2-7, with TRBD2 matching 8 bases. CDR3 length: 14 amino acids. Germline V gives CDR1 SGHDN, CDR2 FVKESK. The V and J ends lost 1 base and 5 bases, in that order; junction bases with no gene match: 4. The DNA for the CDR3 is TGTGCCAGCAGCCAAGTTGCGGGAGGCCACGAGCAGTACTTC. Encoded protein: CASSQVAGGHEQYF.

The chain is built from TRBV10-3 and TRBJ2-7, with 8 bases fitting TRBD1. The V gene end was trimmed by 6 bases and the J gene end by 2 bases; junction bases not matched to a gene: 6. There are 14 residues in the CDR3. Germline CDR1 ENHRY, CDR2 SYGVKD. The CDR3 sequence: CAISQGQAAYEQYF. CDR3 nucleotides: TGTGCCATCAGCCAGGGACAGGCGGCCTACGAGCAGTACTTC.

This chain uses TRBV2 with TRBJ2-3; 13 positions agree with TRBD2. The CDR3 loop spans 16 amino acids. The V segment lost 5 bases and the J segment 12 bases; nucleotides outside the gene matches: 14. CDR1 and CDR2 from the germline V gene are SNHLY and FYNNEI. Here the CDR3 reads CASSPRTSGGHLFQYF. The CDR3 nucleotides are TGTGCCAGCAGTCCGAGGACTAGCGGGGGTCACCTATTCCAGTATTTT.